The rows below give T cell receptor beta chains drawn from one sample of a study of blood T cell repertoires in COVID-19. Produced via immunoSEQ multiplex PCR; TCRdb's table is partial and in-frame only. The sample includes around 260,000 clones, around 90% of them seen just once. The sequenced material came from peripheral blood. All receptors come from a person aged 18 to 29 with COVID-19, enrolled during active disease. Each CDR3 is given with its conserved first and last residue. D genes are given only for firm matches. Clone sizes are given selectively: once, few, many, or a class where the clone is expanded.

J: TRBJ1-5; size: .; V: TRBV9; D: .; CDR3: CASSNFGGNQPQHF; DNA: TGTGCCAGCAGCAATTTCGGTGGCAATCAGCCCCAGCATTTT
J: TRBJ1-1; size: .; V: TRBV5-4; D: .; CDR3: CASSFPDLNTEAFF; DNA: TGTGCCAGCAGCTTCCCAGATCTTAACACTGAAGCTTTCTTT
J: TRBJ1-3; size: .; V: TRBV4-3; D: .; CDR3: CASSQAELAGNTIYF; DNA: TGCGCCAGCAGCCAAGCTGAGTTGGCTGGAAACACCATATATTTT
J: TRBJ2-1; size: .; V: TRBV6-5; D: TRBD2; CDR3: CASMGAGGYNEQFF; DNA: TGTGCCAGCATGGGGGCGGGAGGATACAATGAGCAGTTCTTC
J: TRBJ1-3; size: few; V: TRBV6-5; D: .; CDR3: CASSYVAGAGNTIYF; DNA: TGTGCCAGCAGTTACGTTGCAGGGGCTGGAAACACCATATATTTT
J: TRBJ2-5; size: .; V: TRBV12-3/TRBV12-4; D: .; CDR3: CASSLTEETQYF; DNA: TGTGCCAGCAGTCTTACAGAAGAGACCCAGTACTTC
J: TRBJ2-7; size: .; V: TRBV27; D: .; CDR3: CASSLWAGSYEQYF; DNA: TGTGCCAGCAGTTTATGGGCAGGGTCCTACGAGCAGTACTTC
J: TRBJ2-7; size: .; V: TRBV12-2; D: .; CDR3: CASRLGGTSATYEQYF; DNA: TGTGCAAGTCGCTTAGGGGGGACTAGCGCTACCTACGAGCAGTACTTC
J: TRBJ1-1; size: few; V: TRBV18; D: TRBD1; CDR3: CASSPSRDRGAFF; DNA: TGTGCCAGCTCACCGAGTCGGGACAGGGGGGCTTTCTTT
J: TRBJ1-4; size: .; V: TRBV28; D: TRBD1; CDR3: CASSTGGQGDEKLFF; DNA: TGTGCCAGCAGTACCGGAGGACAGGGGGATGAAAAACTGTTTTTT
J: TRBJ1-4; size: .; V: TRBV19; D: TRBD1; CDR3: CASTDRGLEKLFF; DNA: TGTGCCAGTACGGACAGGGGGCTTGAAAAACTGTTTTTT
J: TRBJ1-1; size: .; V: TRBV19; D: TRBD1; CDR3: CASSMALRGPNTEAFF; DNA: TGTGCCAGTAGTATGGCTCTTAGGGGGCCGAACACTGAAGCTTTCTTT
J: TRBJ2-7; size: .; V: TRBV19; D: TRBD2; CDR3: CASSPGLAAYEQYF; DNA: TGTGCCAGTAGTCCGGGACTAGCGGCCTACGAGCAGTACTTC
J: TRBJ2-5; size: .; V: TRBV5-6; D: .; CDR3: CASSPDGVGWPQETQYF; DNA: TGTGCCAGCAGCCCCGATGGTGTCGGGTGGCCGCAAGAGACCCAGTACTTC
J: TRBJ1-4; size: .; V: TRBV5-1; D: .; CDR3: CASSPRSATNEKLFF; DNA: TGCGCCAGCAGCCCTCGGAGTGCAACTAATGAAAAACTGTTTTTT
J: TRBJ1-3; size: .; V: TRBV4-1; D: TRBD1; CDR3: CASSQPRQGSGNTIYF; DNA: TGCGCCAGCAGCCAACCAAGACAGGGCTCTGGAAACACCATATATTTT
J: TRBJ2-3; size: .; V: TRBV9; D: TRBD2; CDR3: CASSVGGTSGSTDTQYF; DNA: TGTGCCAGCAGCGTAGGGGGGACTAGCGGGAGCACAGATACGCAGTATTTT
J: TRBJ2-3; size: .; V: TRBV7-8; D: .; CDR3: CASSPRSSITDTQYF; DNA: TGTGCCAGCAGCCCTAGGTCCTCCATCACAGATACGCAGTATTTT
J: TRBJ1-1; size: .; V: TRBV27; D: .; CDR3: CASSKGLSTEAFF; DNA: TGTGCCAGCAGTAAGGGACTTAGCACTGAAGCTTTCTTT
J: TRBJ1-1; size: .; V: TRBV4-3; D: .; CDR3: CASSQETANTEAFF; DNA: TGCGCCAGCAGCCAAGAGACAGCGAACACTGAAGCTTTCTTT
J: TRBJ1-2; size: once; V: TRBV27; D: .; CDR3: CASSLTGSYGYTF; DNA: TGTGCCAGCAGTCTAACAGGGAGCTATGGCTACACCTTC
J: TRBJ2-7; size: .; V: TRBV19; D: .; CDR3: CASSITLDSYEQYF; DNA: TGTGCCAGTAGTATTACCTTGGACAGCTACGAGCAGTACTTC
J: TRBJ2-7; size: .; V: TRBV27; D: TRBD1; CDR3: CASSLYPHLTGGVYEQYF; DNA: TGTGCCAGCAGTTTATACCCTCATCTTACAGGGGGCGTCTACGAGCAGTACTTC
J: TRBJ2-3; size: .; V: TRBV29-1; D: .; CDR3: CSVDRGSTDTQYF; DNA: TGCAGCGTTGACAGGGGATCTACAGATACGCAGTATTTT
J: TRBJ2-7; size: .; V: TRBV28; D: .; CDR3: CASSTPTGSEGYEQYF; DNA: TGTGCCAGCAGTACCCCCACAGGGAGCGAGGGCTACGAGCAGTACTTC